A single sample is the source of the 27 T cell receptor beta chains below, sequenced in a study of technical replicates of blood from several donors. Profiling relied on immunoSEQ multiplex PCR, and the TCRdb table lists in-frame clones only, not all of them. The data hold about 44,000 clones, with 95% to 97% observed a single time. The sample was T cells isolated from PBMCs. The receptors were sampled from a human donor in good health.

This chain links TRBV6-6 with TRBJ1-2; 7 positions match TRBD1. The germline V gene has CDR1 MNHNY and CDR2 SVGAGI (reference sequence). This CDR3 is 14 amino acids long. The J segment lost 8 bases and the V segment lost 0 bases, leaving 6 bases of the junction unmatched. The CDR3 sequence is CASSYSEGARGYTF. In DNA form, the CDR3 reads TGTGCCAGCAGTTACTCAGAGGGGGCGAGAGGCTACACCTTC.

The CDR3 sequence is CASSRTGNTGELFF. The CDR3 DNA follows: TGTGCCAGTAGCAGGACAGGGAACACCGGGGAGCTGTTTTTT. The rearrangement joins TRBV19 to TRBJ2-2; 7 nucleotides agree with TRBD1. J gave up 1 base and V 6 bases, and 2 bases lay outside the gene matches. Looked up from germline, CDR1 is LNHDA and CDR2 is SQIVND (reference sequence). This CDR3 has 14 residues.

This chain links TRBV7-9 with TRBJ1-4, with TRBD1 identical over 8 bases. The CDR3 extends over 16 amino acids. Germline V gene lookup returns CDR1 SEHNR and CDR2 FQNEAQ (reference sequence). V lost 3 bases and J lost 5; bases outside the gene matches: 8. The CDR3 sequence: CASSFEDRGLNEKLFF. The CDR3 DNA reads TGTGCCAGCAGCTTCGAAGACAGGGGACTAAATGAAAAACTGTTTTTT.

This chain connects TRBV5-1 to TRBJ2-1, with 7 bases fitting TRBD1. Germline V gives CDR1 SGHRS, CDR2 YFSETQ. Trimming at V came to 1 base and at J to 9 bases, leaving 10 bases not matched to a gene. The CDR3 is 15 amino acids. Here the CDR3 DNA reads TGCGCCAGCAGCTTGAGCACAGGGGCTAGGGTTGAGCAGTTCTTC. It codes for CASSLSTGARVEQFF.

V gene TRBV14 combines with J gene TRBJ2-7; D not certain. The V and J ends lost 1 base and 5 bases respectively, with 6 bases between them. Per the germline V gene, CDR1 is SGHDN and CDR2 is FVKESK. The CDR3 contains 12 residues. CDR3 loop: CASSQGYHEQYF. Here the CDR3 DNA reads TGTGCCAGCAGCCAAGGCTATCACGAGCAGTACTTC.

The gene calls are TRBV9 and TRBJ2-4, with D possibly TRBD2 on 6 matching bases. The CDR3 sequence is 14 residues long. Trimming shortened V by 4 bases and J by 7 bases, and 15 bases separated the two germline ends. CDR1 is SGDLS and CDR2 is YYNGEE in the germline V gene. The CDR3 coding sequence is TGTGCCAGCAGCCCCCAGGGAGGATCGAACATTCAGTACTTC. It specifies CASSPQGGSNIQYF.

The CDR3 nucleotides read TGTGCCAGCAGCGTAGGAGGGGGCAGTCAGCCCCAGCATTTT. Its protein product is CASSVGGGSQPQHF. The chain has TRBV9 and TRBJ1-5, with TRBD1 identical over 7 bases. The CDR3 covers 14 residues. The germline CDR1 and CDR2 sequences are SGDLS and YYNGEE. V was clipped by 0 bases and J by 6 bases; unmatched bases: 3.

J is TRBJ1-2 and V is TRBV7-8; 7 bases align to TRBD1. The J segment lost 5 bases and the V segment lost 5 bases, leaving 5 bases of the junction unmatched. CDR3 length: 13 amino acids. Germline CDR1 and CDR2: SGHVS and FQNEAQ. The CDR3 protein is CASSRDSLYGYTF. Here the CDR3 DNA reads TGTGCCAGCAGCAGGGACAGCCTGTATGGCTACACCTTC.

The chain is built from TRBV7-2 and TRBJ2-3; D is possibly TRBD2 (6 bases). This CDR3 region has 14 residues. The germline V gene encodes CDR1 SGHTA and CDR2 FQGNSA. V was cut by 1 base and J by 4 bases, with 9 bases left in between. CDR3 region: CASSLEAGPDTQYF. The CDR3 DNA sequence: TGTGCCAGCAGCTTAGAGGCGGGGCCAGATACGCAGTATTTT.

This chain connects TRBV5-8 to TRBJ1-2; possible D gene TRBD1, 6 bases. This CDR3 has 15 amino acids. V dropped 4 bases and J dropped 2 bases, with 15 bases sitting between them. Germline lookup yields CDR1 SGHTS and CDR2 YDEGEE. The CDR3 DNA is TGTGCCAGCAGCGTCGCGGGGGGCTGGAACTATGGCTACACCTTC. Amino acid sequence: CASSVAGGWNYGYTF. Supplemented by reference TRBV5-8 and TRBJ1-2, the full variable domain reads EAGVTQSPTHLIKTRGQQATLRCSPISGHTSVYWYQQALGLGLQFLLWYDEGEERNRGNFPPRFSGRQFPNYSSELNVNALELEDSALYLCASSVAGGWNYGYTFGSGTRLTVV.

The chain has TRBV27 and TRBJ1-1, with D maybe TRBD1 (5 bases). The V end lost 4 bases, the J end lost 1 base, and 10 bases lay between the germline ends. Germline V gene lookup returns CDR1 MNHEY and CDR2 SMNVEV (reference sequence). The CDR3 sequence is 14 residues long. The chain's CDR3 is CASSSPTANTEAFF. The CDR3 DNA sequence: TGTGCCAGCAGTTCCCCGACAGCGAACACTGAAGCTTTCTTT.

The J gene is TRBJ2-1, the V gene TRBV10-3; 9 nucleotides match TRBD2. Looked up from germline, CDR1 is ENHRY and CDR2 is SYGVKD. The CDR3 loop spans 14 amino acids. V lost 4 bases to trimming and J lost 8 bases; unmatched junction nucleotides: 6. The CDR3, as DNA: TGTGCCATCAGTGGACTAGCGGATGGGGATGAGCAGTTCTTC. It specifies CAISGLADGDEQFF.

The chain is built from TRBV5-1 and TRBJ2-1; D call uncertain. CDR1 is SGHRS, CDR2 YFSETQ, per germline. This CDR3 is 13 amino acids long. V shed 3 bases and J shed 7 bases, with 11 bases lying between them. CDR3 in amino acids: CASSYVPENEQFF. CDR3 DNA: TGCGCCAGCAGCTATGTTCCGGAGAATGAGCAGTTCTTC.

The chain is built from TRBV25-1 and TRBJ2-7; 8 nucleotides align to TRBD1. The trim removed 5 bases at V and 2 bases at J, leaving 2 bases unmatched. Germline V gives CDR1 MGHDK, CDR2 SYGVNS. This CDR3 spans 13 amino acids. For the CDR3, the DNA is TGTGCCAGCAGTTGGACAGGGACCTACGAGCAGTACTTC. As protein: CASSWTGTYEQYF.

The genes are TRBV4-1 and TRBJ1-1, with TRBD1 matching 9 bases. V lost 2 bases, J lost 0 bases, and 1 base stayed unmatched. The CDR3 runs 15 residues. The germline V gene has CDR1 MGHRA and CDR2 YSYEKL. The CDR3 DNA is TGCGCCAGCAGCCAACGGACAGGGGTGAACACTGAAGCTTTCTTT. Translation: CASSQRTGVNTEAFF.

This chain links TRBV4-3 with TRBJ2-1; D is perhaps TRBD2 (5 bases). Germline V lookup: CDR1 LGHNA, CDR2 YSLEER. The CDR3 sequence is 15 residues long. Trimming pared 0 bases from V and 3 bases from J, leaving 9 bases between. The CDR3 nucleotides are TGCGCCAGCAGCCAAGATGGGAGAGGCTACAATGAGCAGTTCTTC. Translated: CASSQDGRGYNEQFF.

The CDR3 here is CASSLRLAGSTDTQYF. The CDR3, as DNA: TGCGCCAGCTCCCTTAGACTAGCGGGTAGCACAGATACGCAGTATTTT. This chain uses TRBV4-1 with TRBJ2-3, with 10 bases fitting TRBD2. The CDR3 totals 16 residues. Germline CDR1 is MGHRA and CDR2 is YSYEKL. V was clipped by 8 bases and J by 0 bases; unmatched bases: 8.

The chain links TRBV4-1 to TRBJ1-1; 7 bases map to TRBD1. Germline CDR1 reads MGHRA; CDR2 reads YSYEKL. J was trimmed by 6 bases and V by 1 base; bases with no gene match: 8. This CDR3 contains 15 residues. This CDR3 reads CASSQGTGEGSEAFF. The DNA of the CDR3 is TGCGCCAGCAGCCAAGGGACAGGAGAAGGATCTGAAGCTTTCTTT.

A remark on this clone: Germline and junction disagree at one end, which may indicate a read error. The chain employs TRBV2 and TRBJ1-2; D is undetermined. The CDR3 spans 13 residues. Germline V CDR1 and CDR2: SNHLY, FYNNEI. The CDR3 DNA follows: TGTGCCAGCTCACCCCTTTCCCCGACATCTGCCCCCTTC. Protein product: CASSPLSPTSAPF.

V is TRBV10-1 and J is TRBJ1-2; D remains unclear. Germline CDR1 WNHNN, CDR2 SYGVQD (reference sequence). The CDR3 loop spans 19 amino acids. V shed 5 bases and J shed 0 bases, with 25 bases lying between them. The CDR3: CASSPSIFDQLEANYGYTF. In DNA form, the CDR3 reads TGCGCCAGCAGTCCTTCTATTTTCGATCAACTAGAAGCTAACTATGGCTACACCTTC.

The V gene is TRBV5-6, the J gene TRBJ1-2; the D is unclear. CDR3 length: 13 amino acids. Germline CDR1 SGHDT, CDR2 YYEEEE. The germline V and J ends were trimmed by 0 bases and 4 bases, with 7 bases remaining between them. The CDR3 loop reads CASSLDLSYGYTF. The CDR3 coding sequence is TGTGCCAGCAGCTTGGATTTGAGCTATGGCTACACCTTC.

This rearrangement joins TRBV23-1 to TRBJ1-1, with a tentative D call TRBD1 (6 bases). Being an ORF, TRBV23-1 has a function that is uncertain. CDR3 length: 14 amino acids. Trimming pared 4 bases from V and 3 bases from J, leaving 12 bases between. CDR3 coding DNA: TGCGCCAGCAGTCGCTGGCAGGGGCACACTGAAGCTTTCTTT. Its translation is CASSRWQGHTEAFF.

The CDR3 is CASSLSGRVTDTQYF. CDR3 nucleotides: TGCGCCAGCAGCCTGAGCGGGAGAGTCACAGATACGCAGTATTTT. The chain carries TRBV5-1 and TRBJ2-3; TRBD2 matches at 8 bases. The germline V gene encodes CDR1 SGHRS and CDR2 YFSETQ. The CDR3 runs 15 residues. V shed 4 bases, J shed 2 bases, and the junction held 6 bases outside the gene matches.

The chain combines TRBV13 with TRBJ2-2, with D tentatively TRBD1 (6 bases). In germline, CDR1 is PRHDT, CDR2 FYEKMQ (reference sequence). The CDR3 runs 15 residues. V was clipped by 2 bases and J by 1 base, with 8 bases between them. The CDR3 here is CASSLRGGNTGELFF. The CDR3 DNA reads TGTGCCAGCAGCTTACGAGGGGGGAACACCGGGGAGCTGTTTTTT.

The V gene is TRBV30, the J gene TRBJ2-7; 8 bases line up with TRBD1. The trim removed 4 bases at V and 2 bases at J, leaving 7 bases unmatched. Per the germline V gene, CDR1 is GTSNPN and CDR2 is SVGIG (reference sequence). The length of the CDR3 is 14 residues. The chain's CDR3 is CAWTEDREAYEQYF. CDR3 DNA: TGTGCCTGGACTGAGGACAGGGAGGCCTACGAGCAGTACTTC. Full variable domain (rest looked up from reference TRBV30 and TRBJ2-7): SQTIHQWPATLVQPVGSPLSLECTVEGTSNPNLYWYRQAAGRGLQLLFYSVGIGQISSEVPQNLSASRPQDRQFILSSKKLLLSDSGFYLCAWTEDREAYEQYFGPGTRLTVT.

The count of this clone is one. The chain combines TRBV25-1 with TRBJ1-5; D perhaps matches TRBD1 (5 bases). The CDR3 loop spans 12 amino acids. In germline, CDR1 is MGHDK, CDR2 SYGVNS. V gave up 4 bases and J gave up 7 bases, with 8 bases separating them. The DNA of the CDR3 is TGTGCCAGCAGTGCTGGGGGGCAGCCCCAGCATTTT. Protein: CASSAGGQPQHF.

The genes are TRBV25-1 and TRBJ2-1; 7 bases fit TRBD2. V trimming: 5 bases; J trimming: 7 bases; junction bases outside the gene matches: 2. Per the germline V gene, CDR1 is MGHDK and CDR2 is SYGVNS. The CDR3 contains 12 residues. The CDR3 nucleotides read TGTGCCAGCAGTCATAGCGGGAATGAGCAGTTCTTC. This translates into CASSHSGNEQFF.